These 6 T cell receptor beta chains originate from one sample sequenced in a study of early T cells in non-severe SARS-CoV-2 infection. Using its own MiXCR run on the 5' RACE reads, TCRdb lists one record per CDR3 protein. The sample holds approximately 97,000 distinct CDR3 sequences; 9.5% to 12% are singletons and the top ten take less than 5.5%. Sample: whole blood, taken at baseline. The receptors stem from an adult who was a healthcare worker with PCR-confirmed SARS-CoV-2 infection or an uninfected control (not recorded which).

The chain links TRBV7-6 to TRBJ2-5; D is unclear. The CDR3 contains 15 residues. V was shortened by 4 bases and J by 1 base, with 13 bases between the two germline ends. The germline V gene has CDR1 SGHVS and CDR2 FNYEAQ. The CDR3 sequence: CASSSPQPLQETQYF. The CDR3 coding sequence is TGTGCCAGCAGCTCGCCACAGCCTCTCCAAGAGACCCAGTACTTC.

A few counts support this clonotype. The chain recombines TRBV10-3 with TRBJ2-3; D remains unclear. Per the germline V gene, CDR1 is ENHRY and CDR2 is SYGVKD. CDR3 length: 13 residues. V shed 7 bases and J shed 2 bases, with 10 bases lying between them. The CDR3 protein is CAINRSPTDTQYF. The CDR3 DNA reads as TGTGCCATCAATAGGAGCCCCACAGATACGCAGTATTTT.

This clonotype was recorded many times. The chain couples TRBV2 to TRBJ2-4; D may match TRBD1 or TRBD2 (7 bases each). The germline V gene encodes CDR1 SNHLY and CDR2 FYNNEI. V lost 7 bases and J 8 bases, leaving 15 bases between the germline ends. This CDR3 comprises 13 residues. The CDR3 loop is CASTQGGVDIQYF. In DNA, the CDR3 is TGTGCCAGCACTCAGGGGGGGGTAGACATTCAGTACTTC. Full variable domain (rest looked up from reference TRBV2 and TRBJ2-4): EPEVTQTPSHQVTQMGQEVILRCVPISNHLYFYWYRQILGQKVEFLVSFYNNEISEKSEIFDDQFSVERPDGSNFTLKIRSTKLEDSAMYFCASTQGGVDIQYFGAGTRLSVL.

This clonotype showed up just a few times. The chain uses TRBV6-5 and TRBJ1-4; D possibly corresponds to TRBD1 (5 bases). The CDR3 has 15 residues. Trimming stripped 2 bases from V and 8 bases from J, with 15 bases between. Germline-derived CDR1 and CDR2 are MNHEY and SVGAGI. Here the CDR3 reads CASSYRGQRGEKLFF. The CDR3 DNA reads TGTGCCAGCAGTTACCGGGGCCAAAGGGGAGAAAAACTGTTTTTT.

This chain connects TRBV10-3 to TRBJ2-7, with D perhaps TRBD1 (6 bases). This CDR3 region has 13 residues. Between the trimmed V and J ends, which lost 5 bases and 2 bases, there was a span of 10 bases. The germline gives CDR1 ENHRY, CDR2 SYGVKD. CDR3 amino acids: CAISKQGPYEQYF. CDR3 nucleotide sequence: TGTGCCATCAGTAAACAGGGTCCCTACGAGCAGTACTTC.

The chain has TRBV19 and TRBJ1-2, with D perhaps TRBD1 (5 bases). Between the trimmed V and J ends, which lost 7 bases and 8 bases, there was a span of 17 bases. Germline-derived CDR1 and CDR2 are LNHDA and SQIVND (reference sequence). The CDR3 is made up of 13 amino acids. The CDR3 coding sequence is TGTGCCAGTAACCAGGGAGGATTCGACGGCTACACCTTC. The encoded protein is CASNQGGFDGYTF.